The 10 T cell receptor beta chains reported below all come from one sample, sequenced in a study of blood T cell repertoires in COVID-19. Libraries were prepared by immunoSEQ multiplex PCR; TCRdb keeps only in-frame clonotypes and omits some of them. The sample lists fewer than 400,000 clones, about nine tenths occurring once. Sequenced input: PBMCs or T cells enriched from blood (not recorded which). The source of these receptors is a young man who had recovered from COVID-19.

The CDR3 is CASSFQVGRDTEAFF. CDR3 DNA sequence: TGTGCCAGCAGCTTTCAAGTAGGGAGGGACACTGAAGCTTTCTTT. The V gene is TRBV7-2, the J gene TRBJ1-1; no definite D call. Trimming left V 3 bases short and J 3 bases short, with 14 bases between. Germline CDR1 reads SGHTA; CDR2 reads FQGNSA. This CDR3 contains 15 residues.

This chain connects TRBV3-1 (or the pseudogene TRBV3-2) to TRBJ1-1; D gene uncertain. Germline values: CDR1 LGHDT, CDR2 YNNKEL (reference sequence). CDR3 size: 13 residues. Trimming removed 2 bases from V and 0 bases from J, with 4 bases in between. CDR3 sequence (DNA): TGTGCCAGCAGCCAACAGGTGAACACTGAAGCTTTCTTT. Amino acid sequence: CASSQQVNTEAFF.

The V gene is TRBV6-5, the J gene TRBJ2-1, with 8 bases identical to TRBD2. The CDR3 length is 13 residues. V lost 5 bases to trimming and J lost 8 bases; unmatched junction nucleotides: 5. Germline assignment: CDR1 MNHEY and CDR2 SVGAGI. CDR3 amino acids: CASSSGGGDEQFF. The DNA of the CDR3 is TGTGCCAGCAGTAGCGGGGGAGGCGATGAGCAGTTCTTC.

This clone appeared a single time. The V and J genes are TRBV24-1 and TRBJ2-7, with D possibly matching TRBD1 (6 bases). There are 14 residues in the CDR3. Germline CDR1 KGHDR, CDR2 SFDVKD. With 3 bases removed from V and 2 bases from J, the gap between germline ends came to 10 bases. The CDR3, as DNA: TGTGCCACCAGTGATCACAGGGCGCCCTACGAGCAGTACTTC. Translating gives CATSDHRAPYEQYF.

The gene calls are TRBV11-3 and TRBJ2-7; TRBD1 agrees at 7 bases. CDR1 is SGHNT and CDR2 is YENEEA in the germline V gene. V lost 3 bases to trimming and J lost 2 bases; unmatched junction nucleotides: 16. There are 18 residues in the CDR3. The CDR3 sequence is CASSFIGSRTGSPYEQYF. CDR3 nucleotide sequence: TGTGCCAGCAGCTTCATTGGATCCCGGACAGGCAGTCCCTACGAGCAGTACTTC.

The V gene is TRBV30, the J gene TRBJ2-2; D not certain. V dropped 0 bases and J dropped 5 bases, with 7 bases sitting between them. Germline loops: CDR1 GTSNPN, CDR2 SVGIG (reference sequence). CDR3 size: 13 residues. CDR3 loop: CAWSVSGTGELFF. CDR3 nucleotides: TGTGCCTGGAGTGTATCGGGTACCGGGGAGCTGTTTTTT.

The chain combines TRBV3-1 (or the pseudogene TRBV3-2) with TRBJ2-3, with D perhaps TRBD2 (5 bases). In germline, CDR1 is LGHDT, CDR2 YNNKEL (reference sequence). Trimming took off 6 bases at V and 3 bases at J, with 10 bases between the two ends. The CDR3 is 13 amino acids. Here the CDR3 reads CASRHRGTDTQYF. The CDR3 nucleotides are TGTGCCAGCAGACACCGGGGAACAGATACGCAGTATTTT.

This clone appeared a few times. The genes are TRBV11-3 and TRBJ1-1, with a possible D match to TRBD1 (6 bases). V shed 5 bases and J shed 1 base, with 11 bases lying between them. The CDR3 contains 14 residues. Per the germline V gene, CDR1 is SGHNT and CDR2 is YENEEA. The chain's CDR3 is CASSPGTPNTEAFF. The CDR3 DNA reads as TGTGCCAGCAGCCCCGGGACACCGAACACTGAAGCTTTCTTT.

The chain employs TRBV5-1 and TRBJ2-7, with a weak D call TRBD1 (6 bases). CDR3 length: 13 amino acids. Trimming removed 4 bases from V and 2 bases from J, with 10 bases in between. The V gene's germline CDR1 is SGHRS and CDR2 YFSETQ. CDR3 coding DNA: TGCGCCAGCAGCGGTGGACAGACCTACGAGCAGTACTTC. Translated: CASSGGQTYEQYF.

This chain joins TRBV4-1 and TRBJ1-4, with 7 bases identical to TRBD1. The CDR3 length is 15 residues. Germline CDR1 MGHRA, CDR2 YSYEKL. The V and J ends lost 4 bases and 2 bases, in that order; junction bases with no gene match: 4. CDR3 region: CASSPQGRTNEKLFF. CDR3 DNA: TGCGCCAGCAGCCCACAGGGGCGGACTAATGAAAAACTGTTTTTT.